Listed here is a single T cell receptor beta chain. Its antigen is currently unknown. TCRdb reprocessed the RT-PCR reads via MiXCR and lists one record per CDR3 protein. The sample has 2,000 to 2,500 distinct CDR3 sequences, 77% seen once; the top ten hold more than 10%. The sample comes from a study of yellow fever vaccine responses in identical twins. General study points: Twins' vaccine T cell response reportedly seemed partly convergent, partly personalized.

CDR1 and CDR2 (germline): MNHEY, SMNVEV (reference sequence). Trimming took off 2 bases at V and 2 bases at J, with 6 bases between the two ends. The CDR3 is made up of 13 amino acids. This sequence was found in a woman aged 18-30 years who received the yellow fever vaccine. This specimen was T cells from blood (PBMCs), unsorted or a sorted subset (not recorded which), taken before or after yellow fever vaccination (not recorded which). The V and J genes are TRBV27 and TRBJ1-1; weak D call: TRBD1 (6 bases). CDR3 bases: TGTGCCAGCAGTTTAGGGACAAACACTGAAGCTTTCTTT. It codes for CASSLGTNTEAFF.